The entry below gives a single T cell receptor beta chain sequence along with its context. Which antigen it targets is not known. No clone much larger than this one lies a single base away; base qualities are absent. TCRbeta CDR3 regions were amplified from genomic DNA by means of the immunoSEQ Assay, a bias-controlled multiplex PCR. As for how the authors treated the data: The number of nucleated cells in each sample was estimated by amplification of reference gene primers within the assay. To quantify the absolute abundance of each unique TCRbeta CDR3 rearrangement, sequence reads were collapsed and filtered. For each sample, productive Simpson clonality was calculated as the square root of Simpson's diversity index over productive rearrangements. TCRdb re-hosts the immuneACCESS table, in-frame sequences only. Its copies lack some clones; in the studies checked, an unresolved V gene accounts for under half of them, and the cause for the rest is not known. V and J calls and clone size are those listed in that table; D and trimming were worked out from the DNA. Here the sample has 120,000 or so clones; roughly 90% occur a single time. Approximately 8.1% of the sample lies in the top ten.

Its CDR3 holds 16 amino acids, cysteine through phenylalanine. Only CDR3 DNA remains: 48 bases, in frame from the first base. Based on the germline V gene, the CDR1 and CDR2 sequences are MNHEY and SVGAGI. Germline trimming amounts to 2 bases on V and 1 base on J, with 6 as the count of junction bases outside the gene matches. Collaborating institutions collected whole blood in K2EDTA tubes following their own protocols. For TCRbeta analysis, collaborators shipped samples in one of three forms: frozen whole blood, isolated PBMCs, or DNA extracted from either of those sample types. The data derive from a study of blood T cell repertoires in COVID-19 (TCRdb year 2020). With respect to the entire study: Samples from collaborators originated in the United States, Italy and Spain and spanned both the acute and convalescent phases of COVID-19. The material from the prospective study consisted of cDNA or gDNA derived from T cells, B-cell-depleted T cells, or PBMCs. Subjects who had been exposed to COVID-19, were actively infected with it, or had recovered from it provided the deeply sampled blood TCRbeta repertoires that made up the dataset. The repertoires were released in a freely available public database intended as a resource for research on the immune response to SARS-CoV-2. The samples were drawn from the first 160 participants of the ongoing ImmuneRACE study and from roughly 1,300 subjects provided by 6 global collaborators. The sample metadata nearly always contained a de-identified subject ID, COVID-19 status, age in years and sex. Where HLA class I and class II types were available, the types were taken from metadata supplied by the sample provider, not from assay-based typing.

Overall results and qualifications from the work: The quantity of clinical and demographic metadata differed by source and by participant and was supplied without curation.

The receptor was derived from a man in his fifties with acute or convalescent COVID-19. The chain couples TRBV6-5 to TRBJ1-1; the central 8 bases match TRBD1. The sequenced sample was peripheral blood. The DNA sequence reads TGTGCCAGCAGTTACGTTGGACAGGGCGCGAACACTGAAGCTTTCTTT. This translates into CASSYVGQGANTEAFF.